The entry that follows covers one T cell receptor beta chain sequence. Its matching antigen is unknown. A second PCR, run for roughly 7 to 11 cycles, used a sample-barcoded 5' primer plus a J-beta primer mix. The yield of each sample was at least 3 million CDR3-containing paired-end reads. TCRdb called the 5' RACE reads again in MiXCR, with one record for every CDR3 protein. The sample holds more than 700,000 distinct CDR3 sequences, about half seen once. This sample is drawn from a study of blood T cells in healthy people across ages. Notes on the study in general: Diversity estimated from one million T cells was considered an underestimate. The donors' CMV status was not determined, possibly confounding changes in expanded clonotypes.

At least 7 million PBMCs were isolated per sample. CDR1 and CDR2 from the germline V gene are MNHNY and SVGAGI (reference sequence). This CDR3 region has 15 residues. V lost 1 base and J lost 0, with 6 bases in between. Specimen: blood. The chain combines TRBV6-6 with TRBJ1-4, with D unresolved. This TCR came from a man older than 75 in good health. The CDR3 is CASSYYGPTNEKLFF. In nucleotides, the CDR3 is TGTGCCAGCAGTTACTATGGGCCAACTAATGAAAAACTGTTTTTT.